One T cell receptor beta chain is described in this entry. The antigen it recognizes is unknown. No qualities accompany the bases; no much larger clone lies one base away. Library prep was done by PCR. Sequencer: Illumina HiSeq 4000. High-throughput sequencing was used to profile the CDR3 region of the TCR beta-chain in every patient. In the source study's methods: CDR3 differences across clinicopathological groups were used to build a classifier for discriminating distant-metastatic papillary thyroid cancer patients. The Shannon index was used to measure repertoire diversity, and the Morisita-Horn index was used to measure how similar tumor and blood repertoires were. TCRdb reran the public reads through fastp at Q25 and MiXCR, keeping productive beta chains. These V and J calls derive from TCRdb rather than the authors' analysis. Counted in this sample were tens of thousands of clones; roughly 33% of them appeared once. Roughly 15% of the sample lies in the top ten.

This sample was taken from a study of metastatic and nonmetastatic thyroid tumors (TCRdb year 2020). The study in broad terms: The researchers compared repertoires between peripheral blood samples and tumor or nodule tissue samples from patients with malignant or benign thyroid disease.

The germline V gene sets CDR1 to MGHRA and CDR2 to YSYEKL. V loses 4 bases at its end and J loses 4 bases; junction bases beyond the gene matches: 4. The CDR3 spans 17 residues, from the cysteine through the phenylalanine. Kept here is only the CDR3 DNA, which spans 51 bases and is read in frame from base 1. No treatment had been received by any patient before thyroid surgery. The study retrospectively analysed patient clinical samples collected from 2012 to 2018 using T-cell receptor beta sequencing. Results the study describes overall, beyond this receptor: In both blood and tumor samples, TCR beta diversity was reported to be significantly higher in malignant tumors than in benign nodules.

This clonotype was sampled from a female donor with papillary thyroid cancer or a benign thyroid nodule (not recorded which). Some clones in this sample may be carry-over from other donors' samples. This chain is built from TRBV4-1 and TRBJ2-1; TRBD2 fits 16 bases in the junction. Sequencing was carried out using tumor tissue. At the DNA level, the sequence is TGCGCCAGCAGCCGCTTGGGACTAGCGGGGGGGTACAATGAGCAGTTCTTC. It is translated as CASSRLGLAGGYNEQFF.